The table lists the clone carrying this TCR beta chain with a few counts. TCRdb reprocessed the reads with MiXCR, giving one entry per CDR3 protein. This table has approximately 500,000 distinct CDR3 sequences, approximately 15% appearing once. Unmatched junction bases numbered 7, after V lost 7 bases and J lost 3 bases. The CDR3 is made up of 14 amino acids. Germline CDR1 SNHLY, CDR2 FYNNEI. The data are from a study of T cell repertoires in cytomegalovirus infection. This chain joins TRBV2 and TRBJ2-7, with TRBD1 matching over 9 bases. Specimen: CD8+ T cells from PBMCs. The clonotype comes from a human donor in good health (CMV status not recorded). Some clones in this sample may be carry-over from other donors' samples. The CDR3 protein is CASTRDRASYEQYF. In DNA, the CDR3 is TGTGCCAGCACTCGGGACAGGGCTAGCTACGAGCAGTACTTC.